This TCR beta chain is drawn from a study of T-cell memory formation after mild COVID-19. Trimming removed 3 bases at V and 6 bases at J, with 18 bases between. Germline CDR1 SGHRS, CDR2 YFSETQ. There are 15 residues in the CDR3. Study-level points and caveats: Clones contracting over day 15 to 85 were CD4/CD8 balanced, with later expanders leaning CD4+. Among contracting clones, CD4+ were mainly CM/EM and CD8+ enriched in EMRA.

This clonotype appeared a few times. The antigen remains undetermined. Employing constant-segment primers, 5'RACE generated TCR alpha and TCR beta cDNA libraries bearing sample barcodes and UMIs. MiXCR was run by TCRdb on the 5' RACE reads, yielding one entry per CDR3 protein. In the table there are 260,000 or so distinct CDR3 sequences, 16% of which are singletons. The V gene is TRBV5-1, the J gene TRBJ1-1; D is undetermined. What was sequenced was PBMCs or a T cell subset sorted from them (not recorded which). The TCR sequence derives from a man between 18 and 29 years old who had mild COVID-19 (a few samples of this study predate the infection). Cell type and time point are not known. The CDR3 DNA is TGCGCCAGCAGCTCCGCCACGGGTCTAGGGTCTGAAGCTTTCTTT. Its protein is CASSSATGLGSEAFF.